The clone carrying this T cell receptor (beta chain) was observed at least ten times. This CDR3 comprises 14 residues. Germline CDR1 SGHDN, CDR2 FVKESK. The V and J ends lost 2 bases and 9 bases, in that order; junction bases with no gene match: 9. Extraction of total RNA was performed on unfractionated whole blood. Unique molecular identifiers were affixed to discrete cDNA molecules within the library. TCRdb processed the 5' RACE reads anew with MiXCR; each CDR3 protein has one entry. The data contain 150,000 or so distinct CDR3 sequences, 4.1% of them singletons. The sample belongs to a study of human T cells and chemical hapten exposure.

The TCR comes from a female donor in good health. The chain recombines TRBV14 with TRBJ1-2, with 7 bases aligning to TRBD1. CDR3 residues: CASSQTGRGLSYTF. The DNA for the CDR3 is TGTGCCAGCAGCCAAACAGGCAGGGGGTTGAGCTACACCTTC.